Following are 10 T cell receptor beta chains from one sample sequenced in a study of regulatory T cells in long-lasting Graves disease. Arm-PCR of CDR3 regions and iRepertoire HTBI primers were the basis on which TCR beta libraries were built. TCRdb fed the multiplex PCR reads into MiXCR, producing one record per CDR3 protein. The sample consists of roughly 420,000 distinct CDR3 sequences, around 15% of them appearing once. Time point defined: newly diagnosed GD, antithyroid drugs for less than 3 months. RNA extracted from PBMCs served as the sequencing template. This specimen was peripheral blood mononuclear cells (PBMCs), taken at new diagnosis, from a patient treated with antithyroid drugs. The receptors come from a female donor with Graves disease.

This clonotype was found once. A single base separates this from a much larger clone, so it may be a read error. This sequence joins TRBV6-5 and TRBJ1-2; tentative D call: TRBD1 (6 bases). This CDR3 contains 15 residues. Germline values: CDR1 MNHEY, CDR2 SVGAGI. CDR3 in amino acids: CASSYSLGDNYSYTF. CDR3 sequence (DNA): TGTGCCAGCAGTTACTCCTTAGGGGACAACTATAGCTACACCTTC.

This clonotype was seen many times. This chain links TRBV2 with TRBJ1-4, with D hard to call. Germline V lookup: CDR1 SNHLY, CDR2 FYNNEI. The germline V and J ends were trimmed by 3 bases and 0 bases, with 14 bases remaining between them. CDR3 length equals 17 residues. The CDR3 spells CASSDKGLGATNEKLFF. DNA for the CDR3: TGTGCCAGCAGTGATAAAGGGCTTGGAGCAACTAATGAAAAACTGTTTTTT.

V is TRBV20-1 and J is TRBJ2-1; TRBD1 might be the D (6 bases). The V end was cut by 3 bases, the J end by 8 bases, with 17 bases between. From germline, CDR1 is DFQATT and CDR2 SNEGSKA (reference sequence). The CDR3 has 14 amino acids. CDR3 DNA: TGCAGTGCTAGTGGGGGCCACTCCCGATATGAGCAGTTCTTC. Its translation: CSASGGHSRYEQFF.

In this sample, this clonotype turned up many times. The rearrangement uses TRBV12-5 and TRBJ1-1; no clear D. V was pared by 4 bases and J by 4 bases, with 13 bases between. The CDR3 runs 14 residues. Germline CDR1 LGHNT, CDR2 FRNRAP. The DNA of the CDR3 is TGTGCTAGTGGTTCTGGTATGCGGGGCACTGAAGCTTTCTTT. It specifies CASGSGMRGTEAFF.

This clonotype was seen only a few times. The chain recombines TRBV29-1 with TRBJ2-1; 9 positions match TRBD2. The ends lost 3 bases at V and 6 bases at J; junction bases unmatched: 3. This CDR3 is 13 amino acids long. The V gene's germline CDR1 is SQVTM and CDR2 ANQGSEA. CDR3 nucleotides: TGCAGCGTTGACGTTAGCGGGGGCAATGAGCAGTTCTTC. Protein product: CSVDVSGGNEQFF.

A few counts support this clonotype. The genes are TRBV18 and TRBJ1-6; D gene uncertain. The V end lost 4 bases, the J end lost 0 bases, and 7 bases lay between the germline ends. The CDR3 is 15 residues long. Germline CDR1 and CDR2: KGHSH and LQKENI. The CDR3 is CASSLESSYNSPLHF. The CDR3 nucleotides read TGTGCCAGCTCACTGGAGAGCTCCTATAATTCACCCCTCCACTTT.

There are a few counts of this clonotype. J is TRBJ2-4 and V is TRBV6-2 or TRBV6-3, with D tentatively TRBD2 (5 bases). The V and J ends lost 6 bases and 2 bases respectively, with 11 bases between them. This CDR3 is built from 14 residues. CDR1 and CDR2 from the germline V gene are MNHEY and SVGEGT. This CDR3 reads CASSPGVTKNIQYF. The CDR3 DNA is TGTGCCAGCAGCCCCGGGGTGACCAAAAACATTCAGTACTTC.

As for this clonotype: A read error may explain this, as a much larger clone is one base away. The gene calls are TRBV3-1 and TRBJ1-3; D gene unclear. V lost 1 base and J lost 4, with 5 bases in between. The CDR3 extends over 13 amino acids. Germline values: CDR1 LGHDT, CDR2 YNNKEL (reference sequence). CDR3 sequence reads: CASSQGGGNTIYF. CDR3 in DNA: TGTGCCAGCAGCCAAGGGGGAGGAAACACCATATATTTT.

This clonotype was seen ten or more times. The J gene is TRBJ2-3, the V gene TRBV15; no clear D. Germline V lookup: CDR1 LNHNV, CDR2 YYDKDF (reference sequence). CDR3 length: 16 amino acids. Trimming took off 1 base at V and 2 bases at J, with 13 bases between the two ends. CDR3 coding DNA: TGTGCCACCAGCAGAGGAGCAGAGCAATACACAGATACGCAGTATTTT. It yields the protein CATSRGAEQYTDTQYF.

This clonotype has at least ten counts. This sequence joins TRBV20-1 and TRBJ2-7; 7 nucleotides align to TRBD2. This CDR3 has 13 amino acids. Germline CDR1 and CDR2: DFQATT and SNEGSKA (reference sequence). J gave up 3 bases and V 3 bases, and 5 bases lay outside the gene matches. CDR3 sequence reads: CSARDAGVYEQYF. CDR3 nucleotide sequence: TGCAGTGCTAGGGATGCGGGAGTCTACGAGCAGTACTTC.